This entry is about one T cell receptor (beta chain). Its cognate antigen is unknown. This record comes from a study of long-term antiretroviral therapy in people with HIV. The study, taken as a whole, reports: Versus controls, repertoires in people with HIV had narrower CDR3 length ranges. Clones that had undergone expansion before ART dominated the repertoire at all time points. Older ART regimens may have been in use when blood was drawn between about 2004 and 2018.

It was version v3.0 of the immunoSEQ assay that was run at survey level. Data came from immunoSEQ multiplex PCR; TCRdb stores just in-frame clones and leaves some out. The table lists around 5,000 clones, more than 70% of them singletons. CDR1 is LNHDA and CDR2 is SQIVND in the germline V gene (reference sequence). This CDR3 region has 17 residues. The trim removed 3 bases at V and 2 bases at J, leaving 8 bases unmatched. Every donor had one or more pre-ART and two or more post-ART PBMC samples. This TCR was sampled from a woman aged 45-59 years with HIV. The rearrangement links TRBV19 to TRBJ1-5; 9 bases match TRBD1. The source material was unsorted PBMCs, sampled 1.3 years after starting antiretroviral therapy. The CDR3 here is CASSITGTGSGNQPQHF. The CDR3 DNA reads as TGTGCCAGTAGTATCACAGGGACAGGGTCGGGCAATCAGCCCCAGCATTTT.